The 21 T cell receptor beta chains below were found in one sample sequenced in a study of Graves' ophthalmopathy and Graves' hyperthyroidism. RNA served as the template for amplifying TCR beta CDR3 regions. HTBI primers served in a first-round RT-PCR, which a second-round multiplex PCR followed. TCRdb used MiXCR to reprocess the multiplex PCR reads, holding one entry per CDR3 protein. The profile shows almost 750,000 distinct CDR3 sequences, 35% to 50% of them singletons. The specimen sequenced was peripheral blood. These receptors all come from an adult man with Graves' ophthalmopathy.

The chain links TRBV7-2 to TRBJ2-7; TRBD1 agrees at 8 bases. V was pared by 10 bases and J by 3 bases, with 8 bases of the junction left unmatched. Germline V gene sequence: CDR1 SGHTA, CDR2 FQGNSA. The CDR3 contains 13 residues. The CDR3 bases are TGTGCCACCCAGGACAGGGATATCTACGAGCAGTACTTC. It specifies CATQDRDIYEQYF. Together with reference TRBV7-2 and TRBJ2-7, the CDR3 gives the full variable domain: GAGVSQSPSNKVTEKGKDVELRCDPISGHTALYWYRQSLGQGLEFLIYFQGNSAPDKSGLPSDRFSAERTGGSVSTLTIQRTQQEDSAVYLCATQDRDIYEQYFGPGTRLTVT.

This clonotype was picked up many times. CDR3 in amino acids: CATSRDRTNYGYTF. CDR3 in DNA: TGTGCCACCAGCAGAGACCGTACTAACTATGGCTACACCTTC. This chain joins TRBV15 and TRBJ1-2, with D hard to call. The CDR3 is 14 amino acids. CDR1 and CDR2 (germline): LNHNV, YYDKDF (reference sequence). V was trimmed by 0 bases and J by 0 bases, leaving 5 bases between them. Full variable domain (rest looked up from reference TRBV15 and TRBJ1-2): DAMVIQNPRYQVTQFGKPVTLSCSQTLNHNVMYWYQQKSSQAPKLLFHYYDKDFNNEADTPDNFQSRRPNTSFCFLDIRSPGLGDTAMYLCATSRDRTNYGYTFGSGTRLTVV.

This chain joins TRBV2 and TRBJ2-5, with TRBD1 matching 11 bases. The end of the DNA is better explained by TRBJ2-1, so the J call may be wrong. The CDR3 extends over 16 amino acids. The germline CDR1 and CDR2 sequences are SNHLY and FYNNEI. The CDR3 DNA reads as TGTGCCAGCAGTGTGGACAGGGGGCGCTGGGAAAATGAGCAGTTCTTC. This gives the protein CASSVDRGRWENEQFF.

This clonotype was observed at least ten times. J is TRBJ1-1 and V is TRBV10-3; weak D call: TRBD1 (5 bases). V was trimmed by 4 bases and J by 4 bases, leaving 10 bases between them. The CDR3 length is 13 residues. The germline V gene encodes CDR1 ENHRY and CDR2 SYGVKD. CDR3 region: CAISVEGPTEAFF. DNA of the CDR3: TGTGCCATCAGTGTAGAGGGGCCCACTGAAGCTTTCTTT.

This clonotype was seen repeatedly, ten times or more. This sequence joins TRBV12-3 or TRBV12-4 and TRBJ1-1; D call uncertain. V dropped 3 bases and J dropped 5 bases, with 7 bases sitting between them. The CDR3 covers 12 residues. The CDR3 DNA reads as TGTGCCAGCAGTTTGATATCTACTGAAGCTTTCTTT. Translation: CASSLISTEAFF.

V is TRBV29-1 and J is TRBJ1-2; a possible D gene is TRBD1 (6 bases). Trimming stripped 7 bases from V and 4 bases from J, with 16 bases between. Germline V gene sequence: CDR1 SQVTM, CDR2 ANQGSEA. The CDR3 has 13 amino acids. The CDR3 protein is CSAKQGNSYGYTF. Here the CDR3 DNA reads TGCAGCGCTAAACAGGGAAATAGCTATGGCTACACCTTC.

The chain employs TRBV7-9 and TRBJ1-6; 7 bases are shared with TRBD1. The CDR3 is made up of 15 amino acids. Germline CDR1 is SEHNR and CDR2 is FQNEAQ (reference sequence). V dropped 1 base and J dropped 14; count of bases not matched to a gene: 11. The CDR3 is CASSLGQGGTLALHF. The CDR3 nucleotides are TGTGCCAGCAGCTTAGGGCAGGGGGGGACTCTAGCCCTCCACTTT.

The chain couples TRBV5-1 to TRBJ1-4; D is possibly TRBD1 (6 bases). Germline CDR1 reads SGHRS; CDR2 reads YFSETQ. The CDR3 runs to 14 residues. V was clipped by 4 bases and J by 6 bases, with 13 bases between them. CDR3 sequence (DNA): TGCGCCAGCAGCCTTAGGGCAGGGGATGAAAAACTGTTTTTT. It codes for CASSLRAGDEKLFF.

The genes are TRBV25-1 and TRBJ2-6; tentatively, D is TRBD1 (6 bases). V lost 7 bases, J lost 0 bases, and 22 bases lay in between. The CDR3 runs to 19 residues. Per the germline V gene, CDR1 is MGHDK and CDR2 is SYGVNS. CDR3 in amino acids: CASTSLPPGVDSGANVLTF. The CDR3 region has the DNA TGTGCCAGCACCTCACTTCCCCCAGGGGTAGACTCTGGGGCCAACGTCCTGACTTTC.

This clonotype was seen many times. The V gene is TRBV9, the J gene TRBJ1-6; maybe TRBD1 (5 bases). Germline lookup yields CDR1 SGDLS and CDR2 YYNGEE. The CDR3 has 14 amino acids. Between the trimmed V and J ends, which lost 6 bases and 10 bases, there was a span of 17 bases. The CDR3 is CASTQGPADSPLHF. CDR3 coding DNA: TGTGCCAGCACCCAGGGCCCGGCCGACTCACCCCTCCACTTT.

The CDR3 sequence is CSVGGTGRYGYTF. In DNA form, the CDR3 reads TGCAGCGTTGGCGGGACAGGAAGGTATGGCTACACCTTC. The V call is TRBV29-1, the J call TRBJ1-2; 8 nucleotides align to TRBD1. J gave up 5 bases and V 4 bases, and 6 bases lay outside the gene matches. Germline CDR1 is SQVTM and CDR2 is ANQGSEA. The CDR3 consists of 13 residues.

V is TRBV25-1 and J is TRBJ2-2, with 8 bases fitting TRBD1. CDR1 is MGHDK, CDR2 SYGVNS, per germline. The CDR3 consists of 16 residues. J lost 4 bases, V lost 7 bases, and 11 bases had no gene match. The chain's CDR3 is CASTPGGRGLTGELFF. The CDR3 bases are TGTGCCAGCACCCCCGGGGGCAGGGGGCTCACCGGGGAGCTGTTTTTT.

There are a few counts of this clonotype. The chain recombines TRBV4-3 with TRBJ1-2; 7 bases line up with TRBD1. The CDR3 runs to 17 residues. Germline V gene sequence: CDR1 LGHNA, CDR2 YSLEER. V trimming: 2 bases; J trimming: 6 bases; junction bases outside the gene matches: 15. This chain's CDR3 is CASSQTGGRGPKDGYTF. The CDR3 DNA is TGCGCCAGCAGCCAAACCGGAGGGAGGGGGCCTAAGGATGGCTACACCTTC.

Concerning this clonotype itself: This may arise from a read error, as a much more abundant clone is one base away. The chain recombines TRBV20-1 with TRBJ1-1; no clear D gene. This CDR3 region has 9 residues. Per the germline V gene, CDR1 is DFQATT and CDR2 is SNEGSKA (reference sequence). V gave up 4 bases and J gave up 7 bases, with 4 bases separating them. CDR3 DNA: TGCAGTGCTAAGAGTGAAGCTTTCTTT. Residues: CSAKSEAFF.

This clonotype was recorded a few times. V is TRBV11-3 and J is TRBJ2-7; D is undetermined. V gave up 2 bases and J gave up 3 bases, with 17 bases separating them. CDR1 SGHNT and CDR2 YENEEA come from the germline V gene. The CDR3 totals 16 residues. CDR3 amino acids: CASSLIFMWGNYEQYF. The CDR3 region has the DNA TGTGCCAGCAGCTTAATCTTCATGTGGGGAAACTACGAGCAGTACTTC.

This clonotype has ten or more counts. The chain employs TRBV7-8 and TRBJ1-1; TRBD1 is a possible D gene (5 bases). CDR3 length: 16 residues. With 3 bases removed from V and 1 base from J, the gap between germline ends came to 15 bases. Germline values: CDR1 SGHVS, CDR2 FQNEAQ. The CDR3 sequence: CASSFSWGRRNTEAFF. Written as DNA, the CDR3 is TGTGCCAGCAGCTTTTCTTGGGGACGGAGGAACACTGAAGCTTTCTTT.

This clonotype was detected a few times. V gene TRBV11-2 combines with J gene TRBJ2-2; 7 bases agree with TRBD1. This CDR3 has 15 amino acids. The V and J ends lost 5 bases and 4 bases, in that order; junction bases with no gene match: 7. CDR1 is SGHAT and CDR2 is FQNNGV in the germline V gene. CDR3 residues: CASSQWGQPTGELFF. As DNA, the CDR3 is TGTGCCAGCAGCCAGTGGGGACAGCCCACCGGGGAGCTGTTTTTT. Supplemented by reference TRBV11-2 and TRBJ2-2, the full variable domain reads EAGVAQSPRYKIIEKRQSVAFWCNPISGHATLYWYQQILGQGPKLLIQFQNNGVVDDSQLPKDRFSAERLKGVDSTLKIQPAKLEDSAVYLCASSQWGQPTGELFFGEGSRLTVL.

This clonotype was observed a handful of times. The rearrangement uses TRBV12-3 or TRBV12-4 and TRBJ1-5, with 7 bases lining up with TRBD1. The CDR3 sequence is 21 residues long. After removal of 3 bases from V and 5 bases from J, the junction contained 25 bases not matched to a gene. CDR3 loop: CASSFVFREATTGVPDQPQHF. For the CDR3, the DNA is TGTGCCAGCAGTTTCGTGTTCCGTGAAGCGACAACAGGGGTACCGGATCAGCCCCAGCATTTT.

About this clonotype itself: One end of the junction fails to match germline, which may point to a read error. V usage is TRBV12-3 or TRBV12-4 and J usage is TRBJ1-1; no clear D gene. The CDR3 has 14 amino acids. The DNA of the CDR3 is TGTGCCAGCAGTTTCGGGTATTTGAACACTGAAGCTTCCTTT. It specifies CASSFGYLNTEASF.

This clonotype appeared a few times. The genes are TRBV25-1 and TRBJ2-7; D is uncertain. CDR1 is MGHDK and CDR2 is SYGVNS in the germline V gene. The V end was cut by 2 bases, the J end by 5 bases, with 7 bases between. The CDR3 has 12 amino acids. CDR3 protein: CASSERGHEQYF. As DNA, the CDR3 is TGTGCCAGCAGTGAACGCGGCCACGAGCAGTACTTC.

This clonotype showed up many times. V and J are TRBV7-3 and TRBJ2-7, with D perhaps TRBD2 (5 bases). V shed 2 bases and J shed 5 bases, with 10 bases lying between them. The CDR3 extends over 13 amino acids. Germline V gene lookup returns CDR1 SGHTA and CDR2 FQGTGA. The CDR3 DNA sequence: TGTGCCAGCAGCTTACGACCGGGGAACGAGCAGTACTTC. As protein: CASSLRPGNEQYF.